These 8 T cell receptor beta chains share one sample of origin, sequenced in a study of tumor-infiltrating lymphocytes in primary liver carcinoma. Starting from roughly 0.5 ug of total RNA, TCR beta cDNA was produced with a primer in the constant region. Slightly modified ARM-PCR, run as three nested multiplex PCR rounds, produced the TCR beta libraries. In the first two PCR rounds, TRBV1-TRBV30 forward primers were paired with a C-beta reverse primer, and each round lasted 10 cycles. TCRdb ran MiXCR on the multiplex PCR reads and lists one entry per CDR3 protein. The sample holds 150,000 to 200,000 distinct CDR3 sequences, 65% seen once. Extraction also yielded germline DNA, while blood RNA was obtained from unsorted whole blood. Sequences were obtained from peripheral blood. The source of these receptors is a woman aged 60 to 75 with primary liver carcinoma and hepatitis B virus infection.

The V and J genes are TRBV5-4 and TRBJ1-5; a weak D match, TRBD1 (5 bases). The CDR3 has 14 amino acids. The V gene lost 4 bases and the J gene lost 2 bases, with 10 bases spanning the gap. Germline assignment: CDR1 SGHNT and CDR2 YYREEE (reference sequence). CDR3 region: CASSPGGGNQPQHF. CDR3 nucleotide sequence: TGTGCCAGCAGCCCGGGGGGAGGCAATCAGCCCCAGCATTTT. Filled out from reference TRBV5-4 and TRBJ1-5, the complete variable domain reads ETGVTQSPTHLIKTRGQQVTLRCSSQSGHNTVSWYQQALGQGPQFIFQYYREEENGRGNFPPRFSGLQFPNYSSELNVNALELDDSALYLCASSPGGGNQPQHFGDGTRLSIL.

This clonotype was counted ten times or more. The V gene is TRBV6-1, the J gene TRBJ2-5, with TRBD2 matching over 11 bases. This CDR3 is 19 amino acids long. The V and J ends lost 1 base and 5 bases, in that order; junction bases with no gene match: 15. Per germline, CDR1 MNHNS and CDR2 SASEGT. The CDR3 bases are TGTGCCAGCAGTGAAGTCGATAGCGGGAGGGCCACGGGTCGCGAGACCCAGTACTTC. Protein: CASSEVDSGRATGRETQYF.

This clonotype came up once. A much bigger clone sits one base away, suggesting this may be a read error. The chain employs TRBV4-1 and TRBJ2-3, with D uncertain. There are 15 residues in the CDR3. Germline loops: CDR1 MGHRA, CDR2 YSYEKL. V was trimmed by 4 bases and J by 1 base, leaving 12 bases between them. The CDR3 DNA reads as TGCGCCAGCAGCCTAGTCCCCCATCGCACAGATACGCAGTATTTT. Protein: CASSLVPHRTDTQYF.

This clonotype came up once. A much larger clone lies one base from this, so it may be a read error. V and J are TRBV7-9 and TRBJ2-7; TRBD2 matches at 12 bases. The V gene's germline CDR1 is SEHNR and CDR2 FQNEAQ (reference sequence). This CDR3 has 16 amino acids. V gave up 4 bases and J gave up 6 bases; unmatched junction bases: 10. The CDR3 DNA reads TGTGCCAGCAGCTCGAAGTTGGAGACTAGCGGGAGCGAGCAGTACTTC. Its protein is CASSSKLETSGSEQYF.

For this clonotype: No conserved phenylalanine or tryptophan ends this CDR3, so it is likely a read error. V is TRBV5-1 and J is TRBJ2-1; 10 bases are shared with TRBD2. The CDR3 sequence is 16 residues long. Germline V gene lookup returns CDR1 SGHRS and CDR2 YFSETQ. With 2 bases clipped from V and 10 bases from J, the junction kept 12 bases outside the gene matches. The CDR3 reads CASSFQAGGPKDEQFL. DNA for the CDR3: TGCGCCAGCAGCTTTCAAGCGGGAGGGCCTAAGGACGAGCAGTTCTTA.

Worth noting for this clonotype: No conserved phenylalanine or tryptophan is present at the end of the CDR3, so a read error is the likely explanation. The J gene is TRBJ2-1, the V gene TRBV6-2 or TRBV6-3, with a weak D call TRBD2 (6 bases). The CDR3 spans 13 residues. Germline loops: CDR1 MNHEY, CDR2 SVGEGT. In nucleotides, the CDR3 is TGTGCTAGCGCGGCGGGATTTGGGGGTGAGCAGTTCCTC. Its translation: CASAAGFGGEQFL.

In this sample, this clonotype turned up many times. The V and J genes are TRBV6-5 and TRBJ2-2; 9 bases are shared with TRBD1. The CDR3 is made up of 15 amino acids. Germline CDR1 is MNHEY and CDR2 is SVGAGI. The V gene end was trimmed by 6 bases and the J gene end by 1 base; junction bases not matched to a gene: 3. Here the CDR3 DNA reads TGTGCCAGCAGGAGGGACAGGGTGAACACCGGGGAGCTGTTTTTT. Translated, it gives CASRRDRVNTGELFF.

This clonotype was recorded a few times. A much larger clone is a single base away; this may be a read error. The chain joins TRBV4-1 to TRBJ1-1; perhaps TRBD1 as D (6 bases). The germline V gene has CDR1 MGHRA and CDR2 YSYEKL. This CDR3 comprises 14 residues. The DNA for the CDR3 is TGCGCCAGCAGATGGACAGAGATGAACACTGAAGCTTCCTTT. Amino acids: CASRWTEMNTEASF.